The sample holds many counts of the clone carrying this T cell receptor beta chain. CDR3 length equals 16 residues. Trimming shortened V by 6 bases and J by 0 bases, and 18 bases separated the two germline ends. The germline gives CDR1 MDHEN, CDR2 SYDVKM. The entry originates in a study of Graves' ophthalmopathy and Graves' hyperthyroidism. Transcripts of RNA were the source for amplifying TCR beta CDR3 regions. In the first round, RT-PCR was carried out with HTBI primers, and a multiplex PCR formed the second round. TCRdb recomputed calls from the multiplex PCR reads with MiXCR, one row per CDR3 protein. The top ten hold 2.4% of the sample, which has a few hundred thousand distinct CDR3 sequences, approximately 17% seen once. Participants with hyperthyroidism, aged 18 to 65, were newly diagnosed with under 2 months' duration. Other autoimmune diseases, uncontrolled infections, pregnancy or lactation ruled patients out of participation. It was on clinical symptoms, serum thyroxine, TRAb, thyroid ultrasound and orbital computed tomography that diagnosis relied. PBMCs were density-gradient isolated from approximately 9.8 ml fresh blood.

The J gene is TRBJ2-7, the V gene TRBV28; D is unclear. This receptor was taken from an adult woman with stable Graves' hyperthyroidism. Specimen: peripheral blood. The CDR3 loop reads CASRPLSEEISYEQYF. CDR3 nucleotides: TGTGCCAGCAGACCCTTATCTGAGGAGATCTCCTACGAGCAGTACTTC.